Reported below is one TCR beta chain. As yet, its antigen is unknown. V was pared by 6 bases and J by 1 base, with 15 bases between. The CDR3 spans 15 residues. CDR1 and CDR2 (germline): MNHEY, SVGAGI. The data stem from a study of cytomegalovirus exposure and HLA in healthy donors. Profiling relied on immunoSEQ multiplex PCR, and the TCRdb table lists in-frame clones only, not all of them. The table has about 65,000 clones, about 91% seen once. Study-wide findings and caveats: Rarity characterized most TCR sequences, yet some public TCRs appeared in many donors. Reported performance of the classifier showed diagnosis of cytomegalovirus status with high specificity and sensitivity.

The donors were members of the validation cohort comprising 100 to 150 subjects, separate from the roughly 670-subject first cohort. The V gene is TRBV6-5, the J gene TRBJ1-1; possibly TRBD1 for D (5 bases). Material for sequencing was PBMCs. The TCR sequence derives from a woman in her late teens or twenties in good health and CMV-seronegative. The CDR3 DNA sequence: TGTGCCAGCAGCCCCTGGGGGGGGAAGAACACTGAAGCTTTCTTT. Its translation is CASSPWGGKNTEAFF.